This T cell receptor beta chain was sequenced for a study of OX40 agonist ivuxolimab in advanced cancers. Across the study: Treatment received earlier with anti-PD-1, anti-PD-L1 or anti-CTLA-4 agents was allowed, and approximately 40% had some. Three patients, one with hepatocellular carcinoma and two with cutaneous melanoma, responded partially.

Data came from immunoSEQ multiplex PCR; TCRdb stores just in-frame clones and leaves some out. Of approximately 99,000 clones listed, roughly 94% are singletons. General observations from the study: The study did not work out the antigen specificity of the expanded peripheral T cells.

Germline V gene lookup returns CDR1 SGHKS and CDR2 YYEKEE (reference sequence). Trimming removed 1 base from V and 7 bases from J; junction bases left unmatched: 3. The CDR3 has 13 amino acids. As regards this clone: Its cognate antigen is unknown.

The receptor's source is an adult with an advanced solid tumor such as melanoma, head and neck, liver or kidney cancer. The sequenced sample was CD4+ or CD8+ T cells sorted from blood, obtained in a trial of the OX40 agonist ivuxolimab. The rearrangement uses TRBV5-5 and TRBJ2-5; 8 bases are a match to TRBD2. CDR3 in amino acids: CASSLLREATQYF. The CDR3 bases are TGTGCCAGCAGCTTGTTGCGGGAGGCGACCCAGTACTTC.